The 21 T cell receptor beta chains listed next were all sequenced from one sample in a study of technical replicates of blood from a handful of donors. The protocol was immunoSEQ multiplex PCR, while the TCRdb copy is restricted to in-frame clones and leaves out a portion. The sample comprises under 100,000 clones, approximately 97% of which are singletons, and 0.31% rests with the top ten. The sample was T cells isolated from PBMCs. The receptors originated from a human donor in good health.

CDR3 nucleotides: TGTGCCAGCAGTCAAATAGATGAGCAGTTCTTC. Protein sequence: CASSQIDEQFF. The genes are TRBV28 and TRBJ2-1; D is undetermined. Trimming removed 5 bases from V and 8 bases from J, with 7 bases in between. Germline V gives CDR1 MDHEN, CDR2 SYDVKM. The CDR3 length is 11 residues.

The chain uses TRBV4-1 and TRBJ1-5; D might be TRBD1 (6 bases). V was shortened by 1 base and J by 2 bases, with 12 bases between the two germline ends. This CDR3 contains 16 residues. Germline CDR1 is MGHRA and CDR2 is YSYEKL. The DNA of the CDR3 is TGCGCCAGCAGCCAAGGATGGGCAGGGGGCAATCAGCCCCAGCATTTT. Encoded protein: CASSQGWAGGNQPQHF.

This clone occurred once. This chain uses TRBV7-3 with TRBJ2-1; TRBD2 agrees at 8 bases. V dropped 2 bases and J dropped 2; count of bases not matched to a gene: 5. The CDR3 runs to 16 residues. CDR1 is SGHTA, CDR2 FQGTGA, per germline. The chain's CDR3 is CASSLYSGTTYNEQFF. For the CDR3, the DNA is TGTGCCAGCAGCTTATATAGCGGGACGACCTACAATGAGCAGTTCTTC. The full variable domain, completed using reference TRBV7-3 and TRBJ2-1, is GAGVSQTPSNKVTEKGKYVELRCDPISGHTALYWYRQSLGQGPEFLIYFQGTGAADDSGLPNDRFFAVRPEGSVSTLKIQRTERGDSAVYLCASSLYSGTTYNEQFFGPGTRLTVL.

The chain uses TRBV29-1 and TRBJ1-1; 9 nucleotides match TRBD1. The length of the CDR3 is 13 residues. J lost 6 bases, V lost 6 bases, and 8 bases had no gene match. CDR1 and CDR2 (germline): SQVTM, ANQGSEA. CDR3 region: CSVGTGIVSEAFF. The CDR3 DNA is TGCAGCGTAGGGACAGGGATTGTTTCTGAAGCTTTCTTT.

The V and J genes are TRBV9 and TRBJ2-1; 11 bases map to TRBD2. The CDR3 runs to 14 residues. With V trimmed by 5 bases and J by 8 bases, 6 bases remained unmatched. Germline V gives CDR1 SGDLS, CDR2 YYNGEE. CDR3 sequence: CASSLAGGIDEQFF. DNA for the CDR3: TGTGCCAGCAGTTTAGCGGGAGGGATTGATGAGCAGTTCTTC.

The gene calls are TRBV14 and TRBJ2-7; 8 bases map to TRBD1. Germline V gene data show CDR1 as SGHDN and CDR2 as FVKESK. This CDR3 has 18 amino acids. V trimming: 4 bases; J trimming: 3 bases; junction bases outside the gene matches: 17. CDR3 sequence reads: CASSLGLRAGGTFYEQYF. The CDR3 nucleotides read TGTGCCAGCAGCCTGGGTCTGAGGGCAGGGGGCACATTCTACGAGCAGTACTTC.

The chain has TRBV9 and TRBJ2-3; no firm D call. CDR3 length: 13 amino acids. The V and J ends lost 0 bases and 11 bases respectively, with 13 bases between them. The germline V gene encodes CDR1 SGDLS and CDR2 YYNGEE. The CDR3 loop reads CASSVAPTGGQYF. The DNA of the CDR3 is TGTGCCAGCAGCGTAGCGCCGACGGGTGGGCAGTATTTT.

This chain links TRBV30 with TRBJ1-1, with TRBD1 as a possible D gene (5 bases). This CDR3 spans 13 amino acids. The germline V gene has CDR1 GTSNPN and CDR2 SVGIG (reference sequence). Trimming pared 5 bases from V and 3 bases from J, leaving 13 bases between. The chain's CDR3 is CAWSPAGHTEAFF. CDR3 in DNA: TGTGCCTGGTCGCCCGCGGGGCACACTGAAGCTTTCTTT.

The chain joins TRBV7-8 to TRBJ2-5; 9 bases agree with TRBD2. Germline CDR1 reads SGHVS; CDR2 reads FQNEAQ. With V trimmed by 2 bases and J by 5 bases, 3 bases remained unmatched. The CDR3 loop spans 14 amino acids. Written as DNA, the CDR3 is TGTGCCAGCAGCTTACTAGCGGGAATCGAGACCCAGTACTTC. Translating gives CASSLLAGIETQYF. The variable domain in full, completed from reference TRBV7-8 and TRBJ2-5, reads GAGVSQSPRYKVAKRGQDVALRCDPISGHVSLFWYQQALGQGPEFLTYFQNEAQLDKSGLPSDRFFAERPEGSVSTLKIQRTQQEDSAVYLCASSLLAGIETQYFGPGTRLLVL.

As DNA, the CDR3 is TGCGCCAGCAGCTTGGGGGACAGAAGAATCTCTGGAAACACCATATATTTT. Protein sequence: CASSLGDRRISGNTIYF. The genes are TRBV5-1 and TRBJ1-3; 7 bases fit TRBD1. Looked up from germline, CDR1 is SGHRS and CDR2 is YFSETQ. The V gene end was trimmed by 0 bases and the J gene end by 0 bases; junction bases not matched to a gene: 6. CDR3 length equals 17 residues.

The chain joins TRBV6-6 to TRBJ2-7, with D perhaps TRBD2 (5 bases). The CDR3 is made up of 14 amino acids. Germline CDR1 is MNHNY and CDR2 is SVGAGI (reference sequence). The V end lost 8 bases, the J end lost 2 bases, and 16 bases lay between the germline ends. CDR3 sequence reads: CASEGGIGAYEQYF. CDR3 sequence (DNA): TGTGCCAGCGAGGGCGGTATTGGGGCCTACGAGCAGTACTTC.

The rearrangement links TRBV18 to TRBJ1-2, with D possibly TRBD1 on 5 matching bases. V gave up 3 bases and J gave up 5 bases, with 16 bases separating them. Germline assignment: CDR1 KGHSH and CDR2 LQKENI. The CDR3 contains 15 residues. Here the CDR3 DNA reads TGTGCCAGCTCACCGTCAGAGGAGGGGTGGTATGGCTACACCTTC. Its protein is CASSPSEEGWYGYTF.

The chain couples TRBV2 to TRBJ2-7; D remains ambiguous. The ends were cut back, 8 bases at V and 4 bases at J, with 12 bases in the middle. The V gene's germline CDR1 is SNHLY and CDR2 FYNNEI. This CDR3 spans 12 amino acids. CDR3 nucleotides: TGTGCCAGCGAAACAAGTCCGTACGAGCAGTACTTC. It translates to CASETSPYEQYF.

This chain connects TRBV6-6 to TRBJ2-5; 11 nucleotides match TRBD2. The CDR3 consists of 16 residues. CDR1 and CDR2 (germline): MNHNY, SVGAGI (reference sequence). V was clipped by 2 bases and J by 5 bases; unmatched bases: 7. The CDR3 coding sequence is TGTGCCAGCAGTTACGGGCTAGCGGGAGGTCGGGAGACCCAGTACTTC. Translated, it gives CASSYGLAGGRETQYF.

The chain is built from TRBV7-3 and TRBJ2-3; the D is unclear. Per the germline V gene, CDR1 is SGHTA and CDR2 is FQGTGA. This CDR3 comprises 12 residues. V dropped 6 bases and J dropped 0 bases, with 4 bases sitting between them. The CDR3 nucleotides read TGTGCCAGCAGTCCTAGCACAGATACGCAGTATTTT. It translates to CASSPSTDTQYF.

The V and J genes are TRBV18 and TRBJ2-7; D is unclear. CDR1 KGHSH and CDR2 LQKENI come from the germline V gene. Trimming shortened V by 2 bases and J by 6 bases, and 14 bases separated the two germline ends. This CDR3 region has 14 residues. CDR3 sequence reads: CASSPSGNFAEQYF. CDR3 sequence (DNA): TGTGCCAGCTCACCATCGGGTAACTTCGCCGAGCAGTACTTC.

This clone was recorded once. The V and J genes are TRBV11-2 and TRBJ2-6; D gene uncertain. The CDR3 is 15 residues long. Trimming left V 1 base short and J 0 bases short, with 4 bases between. Per the germline V gene, CDR1 is SGHAT and CDR2 is FQNNGV. CDR3 sequence (DNA): TGTGCCAGCAGCTTAGGGGCCTCTGGGGCCAACGTCCTGACTTTC. It is translated as CASSLGASGANVLTF.

This chain joins TRBV29-1 and TRBJ1-1; weak D call: TRBD1 (6 bases). V gave up 7 bases and J gave up 5 bases, with 11 bases separating them. The CDR3 is 11 residues long. Germline lookup yields CDR1 SQVTM and CDR2 ANQGSEA. The CDR3 DNA sequence: TGCAGCGGGCTAAGGGGGACTGAAGCTTTCTTT. Its protein product is CSGLRGTEAFF.

The gene calls are TRBV4-2 and TRBJ2-3, with 7 bases lining up with TRBD2. The ends lost 10 bases at V and 5 bases at J; junction bases unmatched: 6. This CDR3 is 12 amino acids long. Germline V gives CDR1 LGHNA, CDR2 YNFKEQ. The CDR3 coding sequence is TGTGCCACCTCAGCGGGACGAGATACGCAGTATTTT. Protein sequence: CATSAGRDTQYF.

The chain has TRBV18 and TRBJ2-5; 11 bases are a match to TRBD2. Germline-derived CDR1 and CDR2 are KGHSH and LQKENI. CDR3 length: 15 residues. After removal of 3 bases from V and 5 bases from J, the junction contained 5 bases not matched to a gene. The DNA for the CDR3 is TGTGCCAGCTCACCTTTAGCGGGAGGGAGCGAGACCCAGTACTTC. It specifies CASSPLAGGSETQYF.

CDR3 DNA sequence: TGCGCCAGCAGCCAAGAAAACAGGGGTTTTTCTGAAAAACTGTTTTTT. It codes for CASSQENRGFSEKLFF. The V gene is TRBV4-1, the J gene TRBJ1-4; TRBD1 aligns across 7 bases. The trim removed 0 bases at V and 7 bases at J, leaving 8 bases unmatched. Looked up from germline, CDR1 is MGHRA and CDR2 is YSYEKL. CDR3 size: 16 residues.